The sequence of this T cell receptor beta chain was determined in a study of shared clonotypes between healthy human individuals. Assay used: immunoSEQ multiplex PCR; TCRdb lists only in-frame clones, some missing. The sample yields some 2.3 million clones, 93% seen once. This CDR3 comprises 16 residues. Germline values: CDR1 MDHEN, CDR2 SYDVKM. With 7 bases removed from V and 0 bases from J, the gap between germline ends came to 16 bases. The receptor was derived from a man aged 18 to 30 in good health. Some clones in this sample may be carry-over from other donors' samples. The sequencing sample was made of naive CD4+ T cells from PBMCs. Subset noted: CD45RA+ positively selected. J is TRBJ2-1 and V is TRBV28; D is perhaps TRBD1 or TRBD2 (5 bases each). The CDR3 is CASKTGTFYSYNEQFF. The CDR3 bases are TGTGCCAGCAAAACCGGGACCTTCTACTCCTACAATGAGCAGTTCTTC.